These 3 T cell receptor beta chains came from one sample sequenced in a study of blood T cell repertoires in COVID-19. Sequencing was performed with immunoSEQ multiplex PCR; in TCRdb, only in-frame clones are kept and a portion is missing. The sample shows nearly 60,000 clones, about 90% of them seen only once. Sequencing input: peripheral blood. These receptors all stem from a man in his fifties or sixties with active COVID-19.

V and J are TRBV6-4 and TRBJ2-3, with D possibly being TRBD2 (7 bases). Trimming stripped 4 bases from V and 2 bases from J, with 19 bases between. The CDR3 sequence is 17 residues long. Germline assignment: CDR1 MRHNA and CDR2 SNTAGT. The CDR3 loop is CASSALGAGAPTDTQYF. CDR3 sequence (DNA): TGTGCCAGCAGTGCCCTGGGGGCGGGGGCTCCCACAGATACGCAGTATTTT.

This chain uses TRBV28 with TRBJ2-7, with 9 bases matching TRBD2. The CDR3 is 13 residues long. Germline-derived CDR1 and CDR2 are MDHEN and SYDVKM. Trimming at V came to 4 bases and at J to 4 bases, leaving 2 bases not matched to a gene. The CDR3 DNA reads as TGTGCCAGCAGTTCGACTAGCGGATACGAGCAGTACTTC. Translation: CASSSTSGYEQYF.

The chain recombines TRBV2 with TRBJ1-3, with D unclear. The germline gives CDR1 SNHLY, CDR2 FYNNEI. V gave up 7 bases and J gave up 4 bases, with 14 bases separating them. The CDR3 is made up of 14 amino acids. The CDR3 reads CASKPSRSGNTIYF. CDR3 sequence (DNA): TGTGCCAGCAAACCCTCGCGATCCGGAAACACCATATATTTT. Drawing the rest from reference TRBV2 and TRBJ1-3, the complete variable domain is EPEVTQTPSHQVTQMGQEVILRCVPISNHLYFYWYRQILGQKVEFLVSFYNNEISEKSEIFDDQFSVERPDGSNFTLKIRSTKLEDSAMYFCASKPSRSGNTIYFGEGSWLTVV.